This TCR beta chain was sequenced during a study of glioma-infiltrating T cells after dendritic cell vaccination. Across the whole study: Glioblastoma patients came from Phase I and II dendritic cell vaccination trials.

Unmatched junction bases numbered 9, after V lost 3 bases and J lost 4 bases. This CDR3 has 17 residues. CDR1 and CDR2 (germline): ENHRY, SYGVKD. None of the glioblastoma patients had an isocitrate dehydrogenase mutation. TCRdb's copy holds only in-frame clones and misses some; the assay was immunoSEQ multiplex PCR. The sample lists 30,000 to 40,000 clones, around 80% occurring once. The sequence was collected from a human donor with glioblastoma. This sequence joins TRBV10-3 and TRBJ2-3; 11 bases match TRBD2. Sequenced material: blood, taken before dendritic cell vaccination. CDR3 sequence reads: CAISESGSGGAPDTQYF. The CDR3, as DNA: TGTGCCATCAGTGAAAGCGGTAGCGGGGGGGCCCCAGATACGCAGTATTTT.